This record concerns one T cell receptor (beta chain) sequence. The data were taken from a study of T-cell reconstitution after alpha-beta-depleted transplantation in children. Researchers prepared the TCRbeta library using unique molecular identifiers, the study reports. One entry per CDR3 protein, called by TCRdb with MiXCR from the PCR reads. The data contain 400,000 to 500,000 distinct CDR3 sequences, roughly a tenth of them singletons. V dropped 2 bases and J dropped 4 bases, with 11 bases sitting between them. The CDR3 spans 14 residues. Looked up from germline, CDR1 is LGHDT and CDR2 is YNNKEL (reference sequence).

The sample in question was PBMCs from the stem cell graft donor, obtained from the stem cell graft. This receptor was taken from a human donor who donated a stem cell graft to a child with acute myeloid leukemia. V and J are TRBV3-1 and TRBJ1-1; possible D gene TRBD1, 6 bases. CDR3 residues: CASSQSRGGTEAFF. In DNA form, the CDR3 reads TGTGCCAGCAGCCAAAGTAGGGGGGGCACTGAAGCTTTCTTT.